The source of this TCR beta chain is a study of graft-versus-host responses after intestinal transplantation. Across the whole study: All recipients got anti-thymocyte globulin induction, then tacrolimus and steroids for 2 to 4 years. Study-level results: Graft-donor T cell macrochimerism in patients accompanied high graft-versus-host to host-versus-graft clonal ratios in allografts. After transplant, early declines in HvG clones were associated with peak levels of circulating GvH clones. The recipient marrow held GvH clones, and some of them showed up first in ileum or blood.

Points on this clone: No antigen is known for it.

Generated by immunoSEQ multiplex PCR, the TCRdb table keeps only in-frame clones and is missing some. The sample has 15,000 or so clones, approximately 96% seen once. V gave up 0 bases and J gave up 0 bases, with 3 bases separating them. This CDR3 contains 13 residues. Germline assignment: CDR1 SGHRS and CDR2 YFSETQ. The chain uses TRBV5-1 and TRBJ1-1; no reliable D call. The specimen comprised PBMCs, sampled 9 days after transplant. The source is a human patient who received an intestinal transplant, so some T cells may come from the graft donor. The CDR3 DNA reads TGCGCCAGCAGCTTGGGGGTGAACACTGAAGCTTTCTTT. Translating it yields CASSLGVNTEAFF.